This T cell receptor beta chain was profiled in a study of monozygotic twins with inflammatory bowel disease. The CDR3 spans 14 residues. Germline V gives CDR1 SGHTA, CDR2 FQGNSA. After re-calling the 5' RACE reads, TCRdb lists one entry per CDR3 protein, DNA absent. The listing records approximately 200,000 distinct CDR3 sequences. Note on this clonotype: Its specificity is not known.

Study outcomes and limitations: IBD patients shared fewer clonotypes with other individuals than healthy twins, especially patients with disease activity signs.

The source is a human donor with ulcerative colitis or Crohn's disease, or a healthy co-twin of an affected twin (not recorded which). V and J are TRBV7-2 and TRBJ2-7; as DNA is missing, the TRBD1 call by TCRdb cannot be tested. Input material: blood. The CDR3 here is CASSAHRNAYEQYF.